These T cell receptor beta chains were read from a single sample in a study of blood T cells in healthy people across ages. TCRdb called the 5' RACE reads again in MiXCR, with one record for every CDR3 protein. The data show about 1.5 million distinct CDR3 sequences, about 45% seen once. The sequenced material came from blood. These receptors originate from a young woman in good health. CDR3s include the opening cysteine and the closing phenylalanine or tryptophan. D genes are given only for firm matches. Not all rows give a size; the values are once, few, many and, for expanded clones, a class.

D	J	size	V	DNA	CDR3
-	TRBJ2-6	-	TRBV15	TGTGCCACCAGCATAGGTGCCGCTGGGGCCAACGTCCTGACTTTC	CATSIGAAGANVLTF
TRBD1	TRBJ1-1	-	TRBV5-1	TGCGCCAGCAGCTTGGCTCTGGGACAGATGAACACTGAAGCTTTCTTT	CASSLALGQMNTEAFF
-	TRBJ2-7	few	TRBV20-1	TGCAGTGCTAGAGATATAACCCAGTACTTC	CSARDITQYF
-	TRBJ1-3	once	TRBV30	TGTGCCTGGACGAGGGCAAATGGAAACACCATATATTTT	CAWTRANGNTIYF
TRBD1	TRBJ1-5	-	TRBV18	TGTGCCAGCTCATTGGACAGGGCTAACAATCAGCCCCAGCATTTT	CASSLDRANNQPQHF
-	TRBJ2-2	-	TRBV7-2	TGTGCCAGCAGCTTAGGGCTCGACCCGAACACCGGGGAGCTGTTTTTT	CASSLGLDPNTGELFF
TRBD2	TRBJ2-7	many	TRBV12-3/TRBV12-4	TGTGCCAGCAGTTTTGGCGGGAGGGGGTACGAGCAGTACTTC	CASSFGGRGYEQYF
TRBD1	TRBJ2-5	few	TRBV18	TGTGCCAGCTCACCGGGACAGAGGCAAGAGACCCAGTACTTC	CASSPGQRQETQYF
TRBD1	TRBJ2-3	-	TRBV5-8	TGTGCCAGCAGCGTGGGACAGATAAACACAGATACGCAGTATTTT	CASSVGQINTDTQYF
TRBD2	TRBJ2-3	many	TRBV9	TGTGCCAGCAGTGTTAGCGGGAGAACAGATACGCAGTATTTT	CASSVSGRTDTQYF
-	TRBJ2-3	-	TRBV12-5	TGTGCTAGTGGTTTGGAGCGGACAGTTCCTAGCACAGATACGCAGTATTTT	CASGLERTVPSTDTQYF
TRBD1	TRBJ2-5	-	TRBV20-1	TGCAGTGCTAGACCTGAACCGGGACAGCCATTGCAAGAGACCCAGTACTTC	CSARPEPGQPLQETQYF
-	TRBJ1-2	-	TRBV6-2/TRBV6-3	TGTGCCAGCAGTTACGGGGTCTTCTTCTATGGCTACACCTTC	CASSYGVFFYGYTF
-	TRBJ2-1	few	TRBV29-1	TGCAGCGCCTTTTGGGGGGGGGGCGGCAATGAGCAGTTCTTC	CSAFWGGGGNEQFF
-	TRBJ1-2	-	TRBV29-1	TGCAGCGTTGAATTGACGGGAGGAGACTATGGCTACACCTTC	CSVELTGGDYGYTF
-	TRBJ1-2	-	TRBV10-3	TGTGCCATCAGTGACCCCGGGACCTCGTCGGTAAACACCTTC	CAISDPGTSSVNTF
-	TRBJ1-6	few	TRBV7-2	TGTGCCAGCAGCCCAACATTGCCGGATTCACCCCTCCACTTT	CASSPTLPDSPLHF
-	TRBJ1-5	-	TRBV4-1	TGCGCCAGCAGCCAAGCGATGGCCAGCAATCAGCCCCAGCATTTT	CASSQAMASNQPQHF